The T cell receptor (beta chain) described here comes from a study of blood T cells in healthy people across ages. Through a sample-barcoded 5' primer and a J-beta primer mix, a second PCR was run for 7 to 11 cycles. TCRdb re-called the 5' RACE reads through MiXCR, storing one row per CDR3 protein. The profile shows around 800,000 distinct CDR3 sequences, around half of them singletons. Trimming stripped 6 bases from V and 4 bases from J, with 25 bases between. The CDR3 consists of 17 residues. The sequence was obtained from a man older than 75 in good health. The sample comprised blood. This rearrangement joins TRBV12-3 or TRBV12-4 to TRBJ2-7; D perhaps matches TRBD1 (6 bases). In nucleotides, the CDR3 is TGTGCCAGCAGAGCCGGCCCAGGGGTACTTAACCTTTACGAGCAGTACTTC. The encoded protein is CASRAGPGVLNLYEQYF.